The 24 T cell receptor beta chains presented below share a single source sample, sequenced in a study of neurological immune-mediated disorders. TCRdb passed the 5' RACE reads through MiXCR, listing each CDR3 protein once. The top ten hold 1.1% of the sample, which has about 89,000 distinct CDR3 sequences, 2.5% to 3% seen once. Sequencing was carried out using PBMCs. These receptors came from a woman aged 25 to 39 with multiple sclerosis.

The chain recombines TRBV20-1 with TRBJ2-7, with 8 nucleotides matching TRBD1. Germline V gene lookup returns CDR1 DFQATT and CDR2 SNEGSKA (reference sequence). There are 14 residues in the CDR3. After removal of 5 bases from V and 2 bases from J, the junction contained 8 bases not matched to a gene. The CDR3 here is CSASRTGQTYEQYF. The DNA of the CDR3 is TGCAGTGCTTCTCGGACAGGGCAAACCTACGAGCAGTACTTC.

This clonotype was seen repeatedly, ten times or more. The gene calls are TRBV18 and TRBJ2-7, with 8 bases aligning to TRBD2. The CDR3 runs to 16 residues. With 0 bases clipped from V and 3 bases from J, the junction kept 7 bases outside the gene matches. Per the germline V gene, CDR1 is KGHSH and CDR2 is LQKENI. CDR3 amino acids: CASSPPGERGNYEQYF. The CDR3 DNA sequence: TGTGCCAGCTCACCACCGGGTGAGCGGGGGAACTACGAGCAGTACTTC. The full variable domain, completed using reference TRBV18 and TRBJ2-7, is NAGVMQNPRHLVRRRGQEARLRCSPMKGHSHVYWYRQLPEEGLKFMVYLQKENIIDESGMPKERFSAEFPKEGPSILRIQQVVRGDSAAYFCASSPPGERGNYEQYFGPGTRLTVT.

This clonotype was counted ten times or more. The chain recombines TRBV7-2 with TRBJ1-5; unclear D gene. With 3 bases removed from V and 8 bases from J, the gap between germline ends came to 8 bases. Germline assignment: CDR1 SGHTA and CDR2 FQGNSA. The CDR3 loop spans 12 amino acids. CDR3 nucleotides: TGTGCCAGCAGCTTTGGGTTGGAGCCCCAGCATTTT. This codes for CASSFGLEPQHF. The whole variable domain, remainder taken from reference TRBV7-2 and TRBJ1-5, is GAGVSQSPSNKVTEKGKDVELRCDPISGHTALYWYRQSLGQGLEFLIYFQGNSAPDKSGLPSDRFSAERTGGSVSTLTIQRTQQEDSAVYLCASSFGLEPQHFGDGTRLSIL.

This clonotype was seen ten or more times. The chain couples TRBV7-2 to TRBJ2-7; D possibly uses TRBD1 or TRBD2 (5 bases each). Trimming removed 1 base at V and 5 bases at J, with 12 bases between. This CDR3 comprises 14 residues. From germline, CDR1 is SGHTA and CDR2 FQGNSA. The CDR3 DNA sequence: TGTGCCAGCAGCTTAGTGGTCAGGGACGACGAGCAGTACTTC. Translated, it gives CASSLVVRDDEQYF.

This clonotype was observed many times. This chain links TRBV10-3 with TRBJ1-3; 7 nucleotides align to TRBD1. This CDR3 has 15 residues. Looked up from germline, CDR1 is ENHRY and CDR2 is SYGVKD. The ends lost 6 bases at V and 3 bases at J; junction bases unmatched: 8. CDR3 nucleotides: TGTGCCATCAGCGCGGGACAGAACGGTGGAAACACCATATATTTT. As protein: CAISAGQNGGNTIYF.

This clonotype was seen many times. This chain links TRBV20-1 with TRBJ2-4; D is possibly TRBD2 (5 bases). From germline, CDR1 is DFQATT and CDR2 SNEGSKA (reference sequence). Trimming stripped 6 bases from V and 4 bases from J, with 16 bases between. This CDR3 has 14 residues. The CDR3 DNA is TGCAGTGCCCCGGCATTCGGGGTAAAAAACATTCAGTACTTC. Protein product: CSAPAFGVKNIQYF.

This clonotype was seen repeatedly, ten times or more. The rearrangement links TRBV5-1 to TRBJ2-7, with D possibly matching TRBD1 (5 bases). The V gene's germline CDR1 is SGHRS and CDR2 YFSETQ. The V end was cut by 5 bases, the J end by 5 bases, with 20 bases between. CDR3 length equals 15 residues. The CDR3 coding sequence is TGCGCCAGCAGACAAACTACACCAAGGGGCCACGAGCAGTACTTC. It encodes CASRQTTPRGHEQYF.

At least ten counts were recorded for this clonotype. This chain uses TRBV7-2 with TRBJ1-2; D is possibly TRBD1 (5 bases). This CDR3 comprises 13 residues. V gave up 5 bases and J gave up 4 bases, with 11 bases separating them. Looked up from germline, CDR1 is SGHTA and CDR2 is FQGNSA. CDR3 nucleotide sequence: TGTGCCAGCAGCGAAACGCAGGGCTATGGCTACACCTTC. It yields the protein CASSETQGYGYTF.

This clonotype was counted ten times or more. The genes are TRBV20-1 and TRBJ2-4; maybe TRBD1 (6 bases). CDR1 is DFQATT and CDR2 is SNEGSKA in the germline V gene (reference sequence). The CDR3 is 12 residues long. Trimming shortened V by 5 bases and J by 6 bases, and 11 bases separated the two germline ends. The CDR3 sequence: CSAPDSPNIQYF. The CDR3 DNA sequence: TGCAGTGCTCCGGACAGCCCAAACATTCAGTACTTC.

This clonotype was counted many times. J is TRBJ2-2 and V is TRBV7-8; 9 nucleotides agree with TRBD1. Germline lookup yields CDR1 SGHVS and CDR2 FQNEAQ. The CDR3 is 17 residues long. The J segment lost 2 bases and the V segment lost 4 bases, leaving 8 bases of the junction unmatched. The CDR3 nucleotides read TGTGCCAGCAGCTCTCACGGGACAGGGTTCAACACCGGGGAGCTGTTTTTT. Translation: CASSSHGTGFNTGELFF.

Ten or more counts support this clonotype. The gene calls are TRBV20-1 and TRBJ2-1; 12 positions agree with TRBD2. Per germline, CDR1 DFQATT and CDR2 SNEGSKA (reference sequence). The V and J ends lost 2 bases and 9 bases, in that order; junction bases with no gene match: 8. The CDR3 covers 15 residues. The chain's CDR3 is CSARRLAGEMSEQFF. Written as DNA, the CDR3 is TGCAGTGCTAGAAGACTAGCGGGAGAAATGAGTGAGCAGTTCTTC.

This clonotype was seen at least ten times. Here the CDR3 reads CSAIPPGTSGRYEQYF. The DNA of the CDR3 is TGCAGTGCTATTCCACCCGGGACTAGCGGGAGGTACGAGCAGTACTTC. The chain combines TRBV20-1 with TRBJ2-7; 15 nucleotides agree with TRBD2. Germline assignment: CDR1 DFQATT and CDR2 SNEGSKA (reference sequence). The CDR3 loop spans 16 amino acids. V trimming: 4 bases; J trimming: 4 bases; junction bases outside the gene matches: 8.

This clonotype was counted at least ten times. For the CDR3, the DNA is TGTGCCAGCAGCCAAGGAGGGGCTGTACTGGATGGCTACACCTTC. Translated, it gives CASSQGGAVLDGYTF. The V call is TRBV14, the J call TRBJ1-2, with D possibly being TRBD1 (5 bases). This CDR3 has 15 amino acids. The V gene's germline CDR1 is SGHDN and CDR2 FVKESK. The V gene lost 1 base and the J gene lost 6 bases, with 15 bases spanning the gap.

This clonotype was picked up many times. The chain combines TRBV6-4 with TRBJ2-2; D unresolved. Germline V gene sequence: CDR1 MRHNA, CDR2 SNTAGT. Deletions cut 2 bases from V and 5 bases from J, with 9 bases between. CDR3 length: 14 amino acids. This CDR3 reads CASSDRLETGELFF. The CDR3 DNA sequence: TGTGCCAGCAGTGACAGGTTGGAGACCGGGGAGCTGTTTTTT.

This clonotype was counted at least ten times. The chain couples TRBV5-1 to TRBJ2-1; 8 bases map to TRBD2. J was trimmed by 5 bases and V by 2 bases; bases with no gene match: 3. CDR1 is SGHRS and CDR2 is YFSETQ in the germline V gene. The CDR3 contains 14 residues. Here the CDR3 reads CASSFPREDNEQFF. In DNA form, the CDR3 reads TGCGCCAGCAGCTTTCCGCGGGAGGACAATGAGCAGTTCTTC.

The sample holds a few counts of this clonotype. The chain has TRBV7-2 and TRBJ2-7; 10 nucleotides agree with TRBD2. After removal of 9 bases from V and 3 bases from J, the junction contained 8 bases not matched to a gene. The CDR3 covers 14 residues. Germline V gene lookup returns CDR1 SGHTA and CDR2 FQGNSA. This CDR3 reads CASSRAGGYYEQYF. CDR3 in DNA: TGTGCCAGTAGCCGAGCGGGAGGGTACTACGAGCAGTACTTC.

This clonotype was counted at least ten times. V gene TRBV25-1 combines with J gene TRBJ2-5, with 11 positions matching TRBD2. Germline CDR1 reads MGHDK; CDR2 reads SYGVNS. The CDR3 is 17 amino acids. With V trimmed by 1 base and J by 0 bases, 4 bases remained unmatched. CDR3 amino acids: CASSELGLAEHQETQYF. The CDR3, as DNA: TGTGCCAGCAGTGAATTGGGACTAGCGGAACACCAAGAGACCCAGTACTTC.

Ten or more counts support this clonotype. The chain joins TRBV30 to TRBJ1-2; 11 positions agree with TRBD1. CDR3 length equals 14 residues. Germline lookup yields CDR1 GTSNPN and CDR2 SVGIG (reference sequence). Losses at the gene ends were 5 bases for V and 6 bases for J; bases not matched to a gene: 8. The CDR3 bases are TGTGCCTGGTTCTGGGACAGGGGGATGGATGGCTACACCTTC. Translated: CAWFWDRGMDGYTF. The variable domain in full, with the rest retrieved from reference TRBV30 and TRBJ1-2, is SQTIHQWPATLVQPVGSPLSLECTVEGTSNPNLYWYRQAAGRGLQLLFYSVGIGQISSEVPQNLSASRPQDRQFILSSKKLLLSDSGFYLCAWFWDRGMDGYTFGSGTRLTVV.

This clonotype was found many times. CDR3 protein: CASSSATQETQYF. CDR3 DNA: TGTGCCAGCAGCTCCGCGACCCAAGAGACCCAGTACTTC. The chain combines TRBV7-2 with TRBJ2-5; D is unclear. Germline CDR1 reads SGHTA; CDR2 reads FQGNSA. The CDR3 spans 13 residues. Trimming cost V 4 bases and J 1 base, with 7 bases left between them.

This clonotype appeared many times. The chain uses TRBV7-2 and TRBJ1-2; the D is unclear. Between the trimmed V and J ends, which lost 1 base and 6 bases, there was a span of 3 bases. The CDR3 covers 11 residues. The V gene's germline CDR1 is SGHTA and CDR2 FQGNSA. The CDR3 DNA reads TGTGCCAGCAGCTTAGAGAATGGCTACACCTTC. Translated: CASSLENGYTF.

The chain links TRBV7-2 to TRBJ1-5, with D perhaps matching TRBD1 (5 bases). The CDR3 spans 15 residues. Trimming took off 6 bases at V and 5 bases at J, with 17 bases between the two ends. Per the germline V gene, CDR1 is SGHTA and CDR2 is FQGNSA. The CDR3 here is CASSEGAGPHQPQHF. CDR3 coding DNA: TGTGCCAGCAGTGAAGGAGCGGGACCCCATCAGCCCCAGCATTTT.

This clonotype was counted ten times or more. This chain uses TRBV7-2 with TRBJ2-1, with D possibly TRBD2 on 5 matching bases. This CDR3 spans 14 amino acids. Trimming removed 3 bases at V and 4 bases at J, with 10 bases between. Per germline, CDR1 SGHTA and CDR2 FQGNSA. The CDR3, as DNA: TGTGCCAGCAGCTTGGGTAGCGCGTACAATGAGCAGTTCTTC. Residues: CASSLGSAYNEQFF.

This clonotype was counted at least ten times. The J gene is TRBJ2-6, the V gene TRBV12-3 or TRBV12-4, with TRBD1 matching 7 bases. The J segment lost 5 bases and the V segment lost 6 bases, leaving 4 bases of the junction unmatched. The CDR3 covers 14 residues. For the CDR3, the DNA is TGTGCCAGCAGCGGGGACAGAAGGGCCAACGTCCTGACTTTC. It translates to CASSGDRRANVLTF.

This clonotype appeared many times. The chain recombines TRBV20-1 with TRBJ2-5, with D hard to call. Germline V lookup: CDR1 DFQATT, CDR2 SNEGSKA (reference sequence). Trimming took off 3 bases at V and 5 bases at J, with 13 bases between the two ends. This CDR3 contains 13 residues. CDR3 DNA sequence: TGCAGTGCTAGCGGATCACCCCAGGAGACCCAGTACTTC. The encoded protein is CSASGSPQETQYF.